These 5 T cell receptor beta chains came from one sample sequenced in a study of Ad26.COV2.S vaccination and SARS-CoV-2 variants. Assay used: immunoSEQ multiplex PCR; TCRdb lists only in-frame clones, some missing. This table has nearly 400,000 clones, 89% appearing once. Treatment in this sample: roughly 20 received Ad26.COV2.S at low or high dose, single or two shots; about 5 received placebo; per-sample allocation not given. Samples analyzed were those drawn on day 63 after the first vaccine or placebo injection. Sequencing used peripheral blood, obtained in a trial of Ad26.COV2.S vaccine versus placebo. These receptors were collected from a person aged 18-60 years who received the Ad26.COV2.S COVID-19 vaccine or a placebo.

The rearrangement joins TRBV5-1 to TRBJ1-2; no reliable D call. Trimming left V 5 bases short and J 1 base short, with 12 bases between. This CDR3 is 14 amino acids long. CDR1 and CDR2 (germline): SGHRS, YFSETQ. CDR3 nucleotides: TGCGCCAGCAGTTACACCCAGAGTAACTATGGCTACACCTTC. The encoded protein is CASSYTQSNYGYTF.

Here the CDR3 DNA reads TGTGCCAGCAGCCGCGGACTAGCGGGAGGCCAAGAGACCCAGTACTTC. It is translated as CASSRGLAGGQETQYF. The genes are TRBV2 and TRBJ2-5, with 14 bases fitting TRBD2. The CDR3 totals 16 residues. The germline gives CDR1 SNHLY, CDR2 FYNNEI. The V and J ends lost 6 bases and 1 base, in that order; junction bases with no gene match: 4. Full variable domain (rest looked up from reference TRBV2 and TRBJ2-5): EPEVTQTPSHQVTQMGQEVILRCVPISNHLYFYWYRQILGQKVEFLVSFYNNEISEKSEIFDDQFSVERPDGSNFTLKIRSTKLEDSAMYFCASSRGLAGGQETQYFGPGTRLLVL.

The chain links TRBV15 to TRBJ2-2, with D perhaps TRBD2 (5 bases). There are 17 residues in the CDR3. V was shortened by 0 bases and J by 4 bases, with 15 bases between the two germline ends. From germline, CDR1 is LNHNV and CDR2 YYDKDF (reference sequence). The CDR3 loop is CATSRDLGDPGTGELFF. CDR3 coding DNA: TGTGCCACCAGCAGAGATCTGGGAGACCCGGGCACCGGGGAGCTGTTTTTT.

The chain combines TRBV7-8 with TRBJ1-5; a weak D match, TRBD1 (6 bases). Germline lookup yields CDR1 SGHVS and CDR2 FQNEAQ. The CDR3 has 15 residues. The V gene lost 0 bases and the J gene lost 7 bases, with 13 bases spanning the gap. CDR3 region: CASSLARGGSQPQHF. The CDR3 nucleotides are TGTGCCAGCAGCTTAGCGCGAGGGGGGTCCCAGCCCCAGCATTTT. The entire variable domain, with the rest obtained from reference TRBV7-8 and TRBJ1-5, is as follows: GAGVSQSPRYKVAKRGQDVALRCDPISGHVSLFWYQQALGQGPEFLTYFQNEAQLDKSGLPSDRFFAERPEGSVSTLKIQRTQQEDSAVYLCASSLARGGSQPQHFGDGTRLSIL.

This chain joins TRBV14 and TRBJ2-7, with D perhaps matching TRBD2 (6 bases). This CDR3 comprises 20 residues. V lost 2 bases, J lost 6 bases, and 32 bases lay in between. Germline CDR1 reads SGHDN; CDR2 reads FVKESK. This CDR3 reads CASSQLSGGLVGSGKAEQYF. The CDR3 DNA reads as TGTGCCAGCAGCCAACTCTCCGGAGGGTTAGTCGGCTCCGGGAAGGCCGAGCAGTACTTC.